This paragraph covers one T cell receptor (beta chain) sequence. The data are from a study of control samples from healthy donors and cancer patients. Here immunoSEQ multiplex PCR was the method, and the copy in TCRdb shows in-frame clones only, minus some. The sample yields 100,000 to 150,000 clones, 75% to 95% seen once. The CDR3 length is 16 residues. Germline CDR1 and CDR2: SGDLS and YYNGEE. Trimming removed 0 bases from V and 5 bases from J; junction bases left unmatched: 5. The clonotype was recovered from a man aged 40-49 years in good health. The sequenced material came from blood. The V and J genes are TRBV9 and TRBJ2-3, with TRBD2 identical over 11 bases. The CDR3 sequence: CASSVGLAGGLDTQYF. Here the CDR3 DNA reads TGTGCCAGCAGCGTAGGGCTAGCGGGGGGTCTAGATACGCAGTATTTT.